This TCR beta chain derives from a study of blood T cell repertoires in COVID-19. Measured with immunoSEQ multiplex PCR; TCRdb has only the in-frame clones, and not every one. Here the sample spans some 89,000 clones, roughly 72% being singletons. The CDR3 extends over 15 amino acids. The germline gives CDR1 MNHEY, CDR2 SMNVEV (reference sequence). V lost 2 bases, J lost 4 bases, and 14 bases lay in between. The specimen was peripheral blood. This clonotype was obtained from a man in his 70s with acute or convalescent COVID-19. This sequence joins TRBV27 and TRBJ1-1; possibly TRBD1 for D (5 bases). The CDR3 here is CASSLGAGGTTEAFF. CDR3 coding DNA: TGTGCCAGCAGTTTAGGGGCCGGAGGGACCACTGAAGCTTTCTTT.